Listed below are T cell receptor beta chains from one sample, sequenced in a study of Graves' ophthalmopathy and Graves' hyperthyroidism. TCRdb re-called the multiplex PCR reads with MiXCR, one entry per CDR3 protein. The table includes about 400,000 distinct CDR3 sequences, about a sixth detected once. Specimen: peripheral blood. All receptors come from a young woman with Graves' ophthalmopathy. The CDR3 runs from the conserved cysteine through the conserved F or W. The D gene is left open where the match is weak. Size tells how often a clone was seen (once, few, many) or the class of an expanded clone, and some rows leave it out.

many,TRBJ2-5,TRBV15,TRBD1,TGTGCCACCAGCATGACAGGGGAATGGGAGACCCAGTACTTC,CATSMTGEWETQYF
many,TRBJ2-7,TRBV7-9,.,TGTGCCAGCAGCTTAGACGACTCTTTTCGCTACGAGCAGTACTTC,CASSLDDSFRYEQYF
many,TRBJ2-2,TRBV20-1,.,TGCAGTGCTAGACGCCCCAGACGGTACACCGGGGAGCTGTTTTTT,CSARRPRRYTGELFF
.,TRBJ1-2,TRBV7-9,.,TGTGCCAGCAGCCAAGAAGGCCAGGGCGGCTATGGCTACACCTTC,CASSQEGQGGYGYTF
few,TRBJ2-5,TRBV6-1,TRBD1,TGTGCCAGCAGTGAAGGTTTAGGACAGGGGGCGGAGACCCAGTACTTC,CASSEGLGQGAETQYF
.,TRBJ2-7,TRBV6-4,TRBD2,TGTGCCAGCAGTGTTGCGGGGGAGGGACCCTACGAGCAGTACTTC,CASSVAGEGPYEQYF
many,TRBJ2-7,TRBV6-1,.,TGTGCCAGCAGTCCAAAGCTTTGGGGCTTCTACGAGCAGTACTTC,CASSPKLWGFYEQYF
many,TRBJ1-1,TRBV3-1,.,TGTGCCAGCAGCCAAGTAGGGGTGGAAGCTTTCTTT,CASSQVGVEAFF
many,TRBJ1-1,TRBV30,.,TGTGCCTGGAGTGCCCCAGGGAACACTGAAGCTTTCTTT,CAWSAPGNTEAFF
many,TRBJ2-2,TRBV7-3,TRBD2,TGTGCCAGCAGCTTAATGTCGGGGGGTATCCGTACCGGGGAGCTGTTTTTT,CASSLMSGGIRTGELFF
many,TRBJ2-6,TRBV20-1,TRBD1,TGCAGTGCTAGAGATCTGGACAGGGGAAGTGGGGCCAACGTCCTGACTTTC,CSARDLDRGSGANVLTF
.,TRBJ1-6,TRBV19,TRBD1,TGTGCCAGTAGTATGGGACAGGTGAATTCACCCCTCCACTTT,CASSMGQVNSPLHF
once,TRBJ1-1,TRBV3-1,.,TGTGCCAGCAGCCAAATGGGAGGGAGGGGAGCTTTCTTT,CASSQMGGRGAFF
.,TRBJ1-2,TRBV29-1,TRBD1,TGCAGCGTAGGGACAGGGGGGTTCCGTGGCTACACCTTC,CSVGTGGFRGYTF
many,TRBJ2-5,TRBV28,TRBD1,TGTGCCAGCAGTGGGGCCGGCAGGGGGAATCAAGAGACCCAGTACTTC,CASSGAGRGNQETQYF
many,TRBJ1-1,TRBV4-1,.,TGCGCCAGCAGCCAAGAGAGGAGGGGGAGGGGGATTCGCCTAAACACTGAAGCTTTCTTT,CASSQERRGRGIRLNTEAFF
.,TRBJ2-5,TRBV11-2,.,TGTGCCAGCAGCCGGACCCCGGCTAGCGAGGAGACCCAGTACTTC,CASSRTPASEETQYF
.,TRBJ2-2,TRBV28,TRBD2,TGTGCCAGCAGTTTATGGGGGCTAGCGGAGAACACCGGGGAGCTGTTTTTT,CASSLWGLAENTGELFF
few,TRBJ1-1,TRBV20-1,.,TGCAGTGCTAGAGGAAGGGTGAACACTGAAGCTTTCTTT,CSARGRVNTEAFF
few,TRBJ1-6,TRBV6-1,.,TGTGCCAGCAGTCCGGACAGCACGAATTCACCCCTCCACTTT,CASSPDSTNSPLHF
many,TRBJ2-3,TRBV20-1,.,TGCAGTGCTAGTTCCCCGGGGGTTAGTACGCAGTATTTT,CSASSPGVSTQYF
.,TRBJ2-7,TRBV19,.,TGTGCCAGTAGTATAGCCATGGCCTACGAGCAGTACTTC,CASSIAMAYEQYF
many,TRBJ2-5,TRBV10-3,.,TGTGCCATCAGTGAGTGGAAGGGACCCCAAGAGACCCAGTACTTC,CAISEWKGPQETQYF
.,TRBJ1-5,TRBV28,.,TGTGCCAGCAGTTTTGGGCGGCAGCCCCAGCATTTT,CASSFGRQPQHF
.,TRBJ1-6,TRBV6-5,.,TGTGCCAGCAGTTATGGGGGACTCGTTTCACCCCTCCACTTT,CASSYGGLVSPLHF
once,TRBJ1-2,TRBV13,.,TGTGCCAGCAGCTTAGGAATCGGGGGCGCCCTTGGCTACACCTTC,CASSLGIGGALGYTF